Listed below are T cell receptor beta chains from one sample, sequenced in a study of cytomegalovirus exposure and HLA in healthy donors. TCRdb keeps only in-frame clones here, not all; method: immunoSEQ multiplex PCR. Found here are 100,000 to 150,000 clones, 78% of them singletons; the top ten hold about a tenth. Sequencing was performed on PBMCs. The receptors stem from a young man in good health and CMV-seropositive. CDR3s include the opening cysteine and the closing phenylalanine or tryptophan. Each record gives: V gene, clone size, J gene, D gene, CDR3 DNA, CDR3 protein. A D gene is named only where the DNA matches it firmly. Size tells how often a clone was seen (once, few, many) or the class of an expanded clone, and some rows leave it out.

V gene: TRBV6-5
clone size: -
J gene: TRBJ2-7
D gene: TRBD2
CDR3 DNA: TGTGCCAGCAGTTACTCGAGCGGGAGCTCCTACGAGCAGTACTTC
CDR3 protein: CASSYSSGSSYEQYF

V gene: TRBV7-9
clone size: -
J gene: TRBJ2-1
D gene: TRBD2
CDR3 DNA: TGTGCCAGCAGCTTAGGACTAGCAGGGCCCAATGAGCAGTTCTTC
CDR3 protein: CASSLGLAGPNEQFF

V gene: TRBV11-2
clone size: -
J gene: TRBJ2-4
D gene: -
CDR3 DNA: TGTGCCAGCAGCTTAGTACAGTCCACAGGGAACATTCAGTACTTC
CDR3 protein: CASSLVQSTGNIQYF

V gene: TRBV4-3
clone size: -
J gene: TRBJ2-1
D gene: -
CDR3 DNA: TGCGCCAGCAGCCAGGGAGGGAGGGGGGTCGATGAGCAGTTCTTC
CDR3 protein: CASSQGGRGVDEQFF

V gene: TRBV28
clone size: -
J gene: TRBJ2-7
D gene: -
CDR3 DNA: TGTGCCAGCAGTTTGGGGGCGATCTACGAGCAGTACTTC
CDR3 protein: CASSLGAIYEQYF

V gene: TRBV23-1
clone size: -
J gene: TRBJ2-7
D gene: -
CDR3 DNA: TGCGCCAGTAACTTCTACGAGCAGTACTTC
CDR3 protein: CASNFYEQYF

V gene: TRBV28
clone size: -
J gene: TRBJ1-5
D gene: -
CDR3 DNA: TGTGCCAGCAGTTTTGGGGGGGTAGGTCAGCCCCAGCATTTT
CDR3 protein: CASSFGGVGQPQHF

V gene: TRBV7-2
clone size: few
J gene: TRBJ2-5
D gene: -
CDR3 DNA: TGTGCCAGCAGCTTAGAGCACCGAGGAGAGACCCAGTACTTC
CDR3 protein: CASSLEHRGETQYF

V gene: TRBV5-1
clone size: -
J gene: TRBJ2-3
D gene: -
CDR3 DNA: TGCGCCAGCAGCCCCTCCGACTCCAAGCTAGATACGCAGTATTTT
CDR3 protein: CASSPSDSKLDTQYF

V gene: TRBV27
clone size: -
J gene: TRBJ2-7
D gene: TRBD2
CDR3 DNA: TGTGCCCATCCCCCGGGAGGTCGATTCGAGCAGTACTTC
CDR3 protein: CAHPPGGRFEQYF

V gene: TRBV6-6
clone size: -
J gene: TRBJ1-3
D gene: -
CDR3 DNA: TGTGCCAGCAGAAACATCGGGGGGTCTGGAAACACCATATATTTT
CDR3 protein: CASRNIGGSGNTIYF

V gene: TRBV11-2
clone size: -
J gene: TRBJ2-5
D gene: TRBD2
CDR3 DNA: TGTGCCAGCAGCTTAGGTTCTAGCGGGCCACAAGAGACCCAGTACTTC
CDR3 protein: CASSLGSSGPQETQYF

V gene: TRBV27
clone size: -
J gene: TRBJ2-5
D gene: TRBD2
CDR3 DNA: TGTGCCAGCAGTTGGGGGACTAGCGCGGAGACCCAGTACTTC
CDR3 protein: CASSWGTSAETQYF

V gene: TRBV28
clone size: -
J gene: TRBJ2-6
D gene: -
CDR3 DNA: TGTGCCAGCAGTTTACCCTTACAGGGAGAGGCCCACGTCCTGACTTTC
CDR3 protein: CASSLPLQGEAHVLTF

V gene: TRBV10-1
clone size: -
J gene: TRBJ2-7
D gene: -
CDR3 DNA: TGCGCCAGCAGTGCAACCACGGGACACCTCTCCAGCGAGCAGTACTTC
CDR3 protein: CASSATTGHLSSEQYF

V gene: TRBV21-1
clone size: -
J gene: TRBJ2-5
D gene: -
CDR3 DNA: TGTGCCAGCAGCGAACACCTGGCAGCGGGAGTTCAAGAGACCCAGTACTTC
CDR3 protein: CASSEHLAAGVQETQYF

V gene: TRBV10-3
clone size: -
J gene: TRBJ2-3
D gene: TRBD1
CDR3 DNA: TGTGCCATCAGTGGAGGGGGCAGACAGGGCACAGATACGCAGTATTTT
CDR3 protein: CAISGGGRQGTDTQYF

V gene: TRBV7-9
clone size: -
J gene: TRBJ2-2
D gene: TRBD2
CDR3 DNA: TGTGCCAGCAGTTCCACTAGCGTCAACACCGGGGAGCTGTTTTTT
CDR3 protein: CASSSTSVNTGELFF

V gene: TRBV15
clone size: -
J gene: TRBJ2-7
D gene: TRBD1
CDR3 DNA: TGTGCCACCAGCAGGACAGGGTTTTTCTCCTACGAGCAGTACTTC
CDR3 protein: CATSRTGFFSYEQYF

V gene: TRBV6-6
clone size: few
J gene: TRBJ2-1
D gene: -
CDR3 DNA: TGTGCCAGCAGTTATGGAGCGGATTACAATGAGCAGTTCTTC
CDR3 protein: CASSYGADYNEQFF

V gene: TRBV5-1
clone size: -
J gene: TRBJ2-7
D gene: TRBD2
CDR3 DNA: TGCGCCAGCAGCTTGGCCTTAGCGGGAGGGCCCCACGAGCAGTACTTC
CDR3 protein: CASSLALAGGPHEQYF

V gene: TRBV19
clone size: -
J gene: TRBJ2-7
D gene: TRBD2
CDR3 DNA: TGTGCCAGTAGTATCGGACTAGCGGGGATTTACGAGCAGTACTTC
CDR3 protein: CASSIGLAGIYEQYF

V gene: TRBV4-2
clone size: -
J gene: TRBJ1-2
D gene: -
CDR3 DNA: TGTGCCAGCAGCCCCAGCCAGGACCGTATGGGGGGTGGCTACACCTTC
CDR3 protein: CASSPSQDRMGGGYTF

V gene: TRBV4-1
clone size: -
J gene: TRBJ1-1
D gene: -
CDR3 DNA: TGCGCCAGCAGCCAAGTCCGAAGGACAGCTATGAACACTGAAGCTTTCTTT
CDR3 protein: CASSQVRRTAMNTEAFF